The clone carrying this T cell receptor beta chain came up many times. The data were obtained in a study of T cells in Graves' hyperthyroidism and ophthalmopathy. Stable Graves' hyperthyroidism meant no ophthalmopathy progression within 18 months. Diagnoses were made from clinical symptoms, serum measures (thyroxine and TRAb), thyroid ultrasound and orbital computed tomography. PBMCs stemmed from 10 ml fresh peripheral blood. TCR beta CDR3 region amplification was performed from RNA transcripts. The TCR CDR3 first-round RT-PCR relied on the HTBI primer set. TCRdb reprocessed the multiplex PCR reads with MiXCR, giving one entry per CDR3 protein. The sample includes some 800,000 distinct CDR3 sequences, more than 30% of them seen just once. With 6 bases removed from V and 5 bases from J, the gap between germline ends came to 10 bases. Germline CDR1 and CDR2: SNHLY and FYNNEI. The CDR3 length is 12 residues.

This receptor was identified in a man aged 18 to 29 with Graves' hyperthyroidism. Sequencing was done on a sample of blood. The rearrangement joins TRBV2 to TRBJ2-5; tentatively, D is TRBD1 (5 bases). The CDR3 region has the DNA TGTGCCAGCAGAGGGGAAGGCGAGACCCAGTACTTC. This codes for CASRGEGETQYF.